This paragraph covers one T cell receptor beta chain sequence. Its specificity is not known. This sample was taken from a study of cytomegalovirus exposure and HLA in healthy donors. Study-level results: The authors considered a cluster of highly shared sequence variants likely to be a sequencing artifact. Among TCR sequences, most were rare, though some public TCRs appeared in many donors. More than 150 TCR beta chains were listed as cytomegalovirus-associated.

This CDR3 has 15 amino acids. V lost 0 bases and J lost 3, with 11 bases in between. The germline V gene encodes CDR1 SGDLS and CDR2 YYNGEE. Primers: 60 Vbeta forward and 13 Jbeta reverse. TCRdb's copy holds only in-frame clones and misses some; the assay was immunoSEQ multiplex PCR. The data contain about 170,000 clones, 80% to 90% of them singletons. Healthy bone marrow donors made up the cohort. This sequence originates from a woman aged 18-29 years in good health and CMV-seronegative. What was sequenced was PBMCs. V usage is TRBV9 and J usage is TRBJ2-3; perhaps TRBD2 as D (5 bases). CDR3 DNA sequence: TGTGCCAGCAGCGTAGGAGGGAGAGGGACAGATACGCAGTATTTT. This gives the protein CASSVGGRGTDTQYF.